The clone carrying this T cell receptor (beta chain) was found a few times. This CDR3 is 13 amino acids long. CDR1 and CDR2 (germline): SGHRS, YFSETQ. Unmatched junction bases numbered 2, after V lost 2 bases and J lost 3 bases. The data originate from a study of T cell clonotyping in hematopoietic cell transplantation. Here immunoSEQ multiplex PCR was the method, and the copy in TCRdb shows in-frame clones only, minus some. This table holds under 9,000 clones, about 66% found once. Recipient blood drawn about 28 days pretransplant and days 30, 100, 180 after. The genes are TRBV5-1 and TRBJ2-7, with 7 nucleotides matching TRBD1. The source material was peripheral blood mononuclear cells, sampled 100 days after allogeneic stem cell transplant. The receptor was derived from a male patient aged 55-69 years who had an allogeneic stem cell transplant from an unrelated donor, so the T cells may come from the graft donor. Some clones in this sample may be carry-over from other donors' samples. The CDR3 DNA is TGCGCCAGCAGCTTAAGGGACAGCTACGAGCAGTACTTC. Translation: CASSLRDSYEQYF.